A single sample gave rise to the 8 T cell receptor beta chains below, sequenced in a study of blood T cell repertoires in COVID-19 (dated by TCRdb to 2020 to 2021). Library generation was performed with the immunoSEQ multiplex PCR assay. What TCRdb holds here is the immuneACCESS table cut down to in-frame rearrangements. Part of the clones is not present; checked against another copy, under half of the missing clones reflect an unresolved V gene, and the others are unexplained. In this sample the table shows about 82,000 clones, around four fifths of which occur a single time. Jointly, the top ten make up 18% of the sample. The sample consisted of peripheral blood. The receptors shown here come from an elderly man with active or convalescent COVID-19.

V gene TRBV19 combines with J gene TRBJ1-4; 7 bases map to TRBD1. Germline trimming cut 6 bases from V and 5 bases from J; bases unmatched to any gene: 6. Germline assignment: CDR1 LNHDA and CDR2 SQIVND (reference sequence). The CDR3 runs 14 residues. DNA for the CDR3: TGTGCCAGTAGAACGGGACAGCCAAATGAAAAACTGTTTTTT. It is translated as CASRTGQPNEKLFF.

This clone has a single count. This rearrangement joins TRBV15 to TRBJ2-3; weak D call: TRBD2 (7 bases). Trimming cost V 8 bases and J 0 bases, with 12 bases left between them. The CDR3 covers 14 residues. Germline CDR1 is LNHNV and CDR2 is YYDKDF (reference sequence). Written as DNA, the CDR3 is TGTGCCACCTCCGGGGGGCTAAGCACAGATACGCAGTATTTT. Translated, it gives CATSGGLSTDTQYF.

This chain joins TRBV7-2 and TRBJ1-4; a weak D match, TRBD1 (6 bases). Germline lookup yields CDR1 SGHTA and CDR2 FQGNSA. The CDR3 contains 14 residues. The V end was cut by 6 bases, the J end by 4 bases, with 12 bases between. CDR3: CASSPGVVNEKLFF. The CDR3, as DNA: TGTGCCAGCAGTCCAGGGGTAGTTAATGAAAAACTGTTTTTT.

The chain employs TRBV5-1 and TRBJ2-3; 12 bases are shared with TRBD2. The length of the CDR3 is 16 residues. V gave up 4 bases and J gave up 1 base; unmatched junction bases: 4. Germline lookup yields CDR1 SGHRS and CDR2 YFSETQ. CDR3 region: CASSLRLAGGTDTQYF. The CDR3 coding sequence is TGCGCCAGCAGCCTACGACTAGCGGGGGGCACAGATACGCAGTATTTT.

J is TRBJ1-5 and V is TRBV6-5, with D perhaps matching TRBD1 (6 bases). Trimming left V 6 bases short and J 2 bases short, with 11 bases between. Per germline, CDR1 MNHEY and CDR2 SVGAGI. CDR3 length: 14 residues. In nucleotides, the CDR3 is TGTGCCAGCAGCGCAGGGGCGGGCAATCAGCCCCAGCATTTT. It yields the protein CASSAGAGNQPQHF.

This chain links TRBV10-1 with TRBJ1-5, with unresolved D. CDR3 size: 13 residues. Germline CDR1 and CDR2: WNHNN and SYGVQD (reference sequence). Trimming cost V 1 base and J 5 bases, with 6 bases left between them. Here the CDR3 DNA reads TGCGCCAGCAGTGAGTACCGAGATCAGCCCCAGCATTTT. This gives the protein CASSEYRDQPQHF.

The chain joins TRBV7-7 to TRBJ2-5, with a possible D match to TRBD2 (5 bases). The V and J ends lost 2 bases and 0 bases respectively, with 7 bases between them. The CDR3 is 14 residues long. Germline V gives CDR1 SSHAT, CDR2 FNYEAQ (reference sequence). The CDR3 region has the DNA TGTGCCAGCAGCTTATCCGGGAACCAAGAGACCCAGTACTTC. Protein: CASSLSGNQETQYF.

V gene TRBV6-1 combines with J gene TRBJ2-7; maybe TRBD2 (6 bases). V was clipped by 3 bases and J by 0 bases, with 12 bases between them. The germline V gene has CDR1 MNHNS and CDR2 SASEGT. The CDR3 extends over 15 amino acids. The CDR3 loop is CASSEAGWSSYEQYV. DNA of the CDR3: TGTGCCAGCAGTGAGGCGGGGTGGAGCTCCTACGAGCAGTACGTC.